The 28 T cell receptor beta chains given below trace back to one sample, sequenced in a study of human T cells and chemical hapten exposure (dated by TCRdb to the early 2020s). The library came from RACE. Sequencing was carried out with a NextSeq 500. TCRdb trimmed public reads at Q25 via fastp, called clones via MiXCR and kept in-frame beta chains. Under each unique CDR3 protein, matching rows form one entry showing the most common genes and DNA. The table for this sample lists 90,000 to 110,000 distinct CDR3 sequences; around 35% of them were counted only once. The top ten constitute less than 3% of the sample. The time point label corresponds to: patch test 3, about 24 weeks after DPC sensitization. The sample's treatment or condition, from its label and the paper: therapeutic diphenylcyclopropenone sensitization with weekly scalp DPC. The specimen was whole blood, collected in connection with sensitization to the hapten diphenylcyclopropenone (DPC). All receptors come from a man aged 35-49 years with alopecia areata. Some clones in this sample may be carry-over from other donors' samples.

The chain links TRBV12-3 or TRBV12-4 to TRBJ2-1, with 7 nucleotides matching TRBD1. The V segment lost 7 bases and the J segment 6 bases; nucleotides outside the gene matches: 6. The CDR3 is 13 residues long. The CDR3 bases are TGTGCCAGCACCCACCGGGACAGCAATGAGCAGTTCTTC. This gives the protein CASTHRDSNEQFF.

V is TRBV3-1 and J is TRBJ2-3, with D hard to call. Germline V gene sequence: CDR1 LGHDT, CDR2 YNNKEL (reference sequence). The CDR3 extends over 14 amino acids. V was cut by 1 base and J by 2 bases, with 7 bases left in between. This CDR3 reads CASSQGRDTDTQYF. The CDR3 coding sequence is TGTGCCAGCAGCCAAGGAAGGGACACAGATACGCAGTATTTT.

This clonotype was detected a few times. The chain employs TRBV4-3 and TRBJ2-3, with 11 bases fitting TRBD2. V was clipped by 0 bases and J by 6 bases; unmatched bases: 8. The V gene's germline CDR1 is LGHNA and CDR2 YSLEER. The CDR3 is made up of 17 amino acids. The CDR3 is CASSQDGTSGRGDTQYF. CDR3 in DNA: TGCGCCAGCAGCCAAGATGGGACTAGCGGTCGCGGGGATACGCAGTATTTT.

This clonotype has only a few counts. The V gene is TRBV29-1, the J gene TRBJ1-2, with D possibly TRBD1 on 5 matching bases. The length of the CDR3 is 12 residues. Between the trimmed V and J ends, which lost 7 bases and 5 bases, there was a span of 14 bases. CDR1 is SQVTM and CDR2 is ANQGSEA in the germline V gene. DNA for the CDR3: TGCAGCGCGACGACAGCTATTTATGGCTACACCTTC. Translation gives CSATTAIYGYTF.

This clonotype was seen a handful of times. The rearrangement links TRBV5-1 to TRBJ2-2; TRBD1 aligns across 8 bases. The CDR3 contains 18 residues. Germline V gives CDR1 SGHRS, CDR2 YFSETQ. V lost 4 bases, J lost 0 bases, and 11 bases stayed unmatched. CDR3 in amino acids: CASSTRTGNFANTGELFF. As DNA, the CDR3 is TGCGCCAGCAGCACGAGGACAGGGAATTTTGCGAACACCGGGGAGCTGTTTTTT.

In its sample, this clonotype was seen a few times. The chain employs TRBV6-9 and TRBJ2-6; D is uncertain. CDR3 length equals 16 residues. CDR1 is MNHGY, CDR2 SVAAGI, per germline. V lost 4 bases and J lost 2, with 12 bases in between. The CDR3 loop reads CASSSLRPPGANVLTF. CDR3 DNA: TGTGCCAGCAGTTCCTTACGACCGCCTGGGGCCAACGTCCTGACTTTC.

The J gene is TRBJ1-2, the V gene TRBV12-3 or TRBV12-4, with a tentative D call TRBD1 (6 bases). The CDR3 runs 12 residues. V gave up 6 bases and J gave up 14 bases, with 19 bases separating them. CDR3 in amino acids: CASSPMEQGKTF. The CDR3, as DNA: TGTGCCAGCAGCCCTATGGAGCAGGGGAAGACCTTC.

A single count supports this clonotype. The gene calls are TRBV19 and TRBJ2-1; 12 bases agree with TRBD2. Trimming cost V 5 bases and J 8 bases; bases outside gene matches: 10. There are 16 residues in the CDR3. The V gene's germline CDR1 is LNHDA and CDR2 SQIVND (reference sequence). CDR3 loop: CASSSRTSGRNYEQFF. The CDR3 DNA reads TGTGCCAGTAGTTCCAGAACTAGCGGGAGGAATTATGAGCAGTTCTTC.

This clonotype was picked up one time. This rearrangement joins TRBV5-5 to TRBJ2-3; no firm D call. The CDR3 is made up of 15 amino acids. V was pared by 0 bases and J by 4 bases, with 12 bases between. The germline CDR1 and CDR2 sequences are SGHKS and YYEKEE (reference sequence). CDR3 in amino acids: CASSLDLRVSDTQYF. For the CDR3, the DNA is TGTGCCAGCAGCTTGGATCTTCGTGTCTCAGATACGCAGTATTTT.

This clonotype was observed a few times. The genes are TRBV9 and TRBJ2-3; the D is unclear. The CDR3 has 16 residues. Per germline, CDR1 SGDLS and CDR2 YYNGEE. Deletions cut 0 bases from V and 4 bases from J, with 15 bases between. CDR3 residues: CASSVDPQVRPDTQYF. The CDR3 nucleotides read TGTGCCAGCAGCGTAGATCCCCAAGTTCGGCCAGATACGCAGTATTTT.

This clonotype was observed a handful of times. V gene TRBV5-1 combines with J gene TRBJ2-3; TRBD1 aligns across 9 bases. Germline CDR1 and CDR2: SGHRS and YFSETQ. V lost 3 bases and J lost 1; bases outside the gene matches: 9. The CDR3 length is 17 residues. The CDR3 here is CASSYRQGVSGTDTQYF. In DNA form, the CDR3 reads TGCGCCAGCAGCTACAGACAGGGGGTGTCTGGCACAGATACGCAGTATTTT.

This chain connects TRBV6-5 to TRBJ1-2; D not certain. Trimming took 6 bases from V and 5 from J, leaving 13 bases between them. The CDR3 sequence is 13 residues long. CDR1 and CDR2 from the germline V gene are MNHEY and SVGAGI. The CDR3 DNA reads as TGTGCCAGCAGCCGTATGAGAAATTATGGCTACACCTTC. It is translated as CASSRMRNYGYTF.

This clonotype showed up many times. The CDR3 region has the DNA TGTGCCAGCAGTCGACTAGCGGGGGACGTCTACAATGAGCAGTTCTTC. It specifies CASSRLAGDVYNEQFF. The rearrangement joins TRBV6-5 to TRBJ2-1, with 12 bases that match TRBD2. The germline gives CDR1 MNHEY, CDR2 SVGAGI. The CDR3 runs 16 residues. J lost 3 bases, V lost 5 bases, and 5 bases had no gene match.

The chain is built from TRBV5-1 and TRBJ2-5, with D tentatively TRBD1 or TRBD2 (5 bases each). This CDR3 has 15 amino acids. Germline CDR1 SGHRS, CDR2 YFSETQ. Trimming shortened V by 1 base and J by 0 bases, and 10 bases separated the two germline ends. The CDR3 protein is CASSLRGTYQETQYF. In DNA, the CDR3 is TGCGCCAGCAGCTTGCGTGGGACGTACCAAGAGACCCAGTACTTC.

V is TRBV3-1 and J is TRBJ1-1; possible D gene TRBD1, 5 bases. Trimming shortened V by 6 bases and J by 2 bases, and 13 bases separated the two germline ends. CDR1 and CDR2 (germline): LGHDT, YNNKEL (reference sequence). The CDR3 has 14 amino acids. CDR3 residues: CASSTYQGNTEAFF. The DNA of the CDR3 is TGTGCCAGCAGTACTTATCAGGGAAACACTGAAGCTTTCTTT.

The chain employs TRBV20-1 and TRBJ2-7; D might be TRBD2 (5 bases). Germline V gives CDR1 DFQATT, CDR2 SNEGSKA (reference sequence). The CDR3 covers 16 residues. The germline V and J ends were trimmed by 6 bases and 3 bases, with 24 bases remaining between them. Here the CDR3 reads CSATNREVKVLYEQYF. In nucleotides, the CDR3 is TGCAGTGCCACCAACCGGGAAGTCAAGGTCCTCTACGAGCAGTACTTC.

The V and J genes are TRBV11-3 and TRBJ2-4, with a possible D match to TRBD1 (7 bases). V was shortened by 0 bases and J by 1 base, with 28 bases between the two germline ends. Germline values: CDR1 SGHNT, CDR2 YENEEA. The CDR3 has 22 amino acids. CDR3 protein: CASSLEGLWGDRTPKAKNIQYF. CDR3 DNA: TGTGCCAGCAGCTTAGAGGGCCTTTGGGGGGACAGAACTCCTAAGGCCAAAAACATTCAGTACTTC. Drawing the rest from reference TRBV11-3 and TRBJ2-4, the complete variable domain is EAGVVQSPRYKIIEKKQPVAFWCNPISGHNTLYWYLQNLGQGPELLIRYENEEAVDDSQLPKDRFSAERLKGVDSTLKIQPAELGDSAVYLCASSLEGLWGDRTPKAKNIQYFGAGTRLSVL.

About this clonotype: The conserved phenylalanine or tryptophan is not found at the CDR3 terminus, so this likely reflects a read error. J is TRBJ2-5 and V is TRBV2; possibly TRBD2 for D (5 bases). CDR1 and CDR2 from the germline V gene are SNHLY and FYNNEI. The CDR3 is made up of 15 amino acids. V dropped 5 bases and J dropped 3 bases, with 16 bases sitting between them. CDR3 DNA: TGTGCCAGCAGTCAAGGAAGCGGAGGAAAAGAGACCCAGTACTCC. Amino acid sequence: CASSQGSGGKETQYS.

The genes are TRBV24-1 and TRBJ2-3; unclear D gene. There are 11 residues in the CDR3. Deletions cut 3 bases from V and 6 bases from J, with 3 bases between. Germline loops: CDR1 KGHDR, CDR2 SFDVKD. CDR3 nucleotides: TGTGCCACCAGTGATCCGGATACGCAGTATTTT. This gives the protein CATSDPDTQYF.

V and J are TRBV6-2 or TRBV6-3 and TRBJ2-1; 7 bases are a match to TRBD1. J was trimmed by 8 bases and V by 5 bases; bases with no gene match: 6. CDR1 is MNHEY and CDR2 is SVGEGT in the germline V gene. The length of the CDR3 is 13 residues. This chain's CDR3 is CASSRNRGYEQFF. The CDR3 DNA follows: TGTGCCAGCAGTAGGAACAGGGGTTATGAGCAGTTCTTC.

This clonotype was observed a handful of times. V is TRBV7-6 and J is TRBJ2-3; 8 nucleotides match TRBD2. V shed 1 base, J shed 2 bases, and the junction held 20 bases outside the gene matches. The CDR3 is made up of 21 amino acids. Germline CDR1 and CDR2: SGHVS and FNYEAQ. CDR3 nucleotide sequence: TGTGCCAGCAGCTTAGTGGGGCTACCTGGGGCTAGCGGGTCTTCCACAGATACGCAGTATTTT. This sequence encodes CASSLVGLPGASGSSTDTQYF.

The gene calls are TRBV6-2 or TRBV6-3 and TRBJ2-7; D remains unclear. Germline V gene sequence: CDR1 MNHEY, CDR2 SVGEGT. The CDR3 has 13 amino acids. Trimming pared 5 bases from V and 2 bases from J, leaving 10 bases between. The CDR3: CASSEPRAYEQYV. CDR3 DNA sequence: TGTGCCAGCAGTGAACCTAGGGCCTACGAGCAGTACGTC.

This chain joins TRBV7-9 and TRBJ2-6; D is ambiguous. This CDR3 region has 17 residues. V was shortened by 5 bases and J by 3 bases, with 17 bases between the two germline ends. Germline V gene data show CDR1 as SEHNR and CDR2 as FQNEAQ (reference sequence). The CDR3 sequence is CASSHTEGSGGANVLTF. CDR3 nucleotides: TGTGCCAGCAGCCACACCGAAGGGTCTGGTGGGGCCAACGTCCTGACTTTC.

For the CDR3, the DNA is TGTGCCAGCAGTTTAGCCGCTAGCGGGAGTTTAAGAGAGCAGTACTTC. This sequence encodes CASSLAASGSLREQYF. The chain combines TRBV28 with TRBJ2-7; TRBD2 aligns across 10 bases. The J segment lost 7 bases and the V segment lost 2 bases, leaving 11 bases of the junction unmatched. Germline V lookup: CDR1 MDHEN, CDR2 SYDVKM. The CDR3 runs 16 residues.

The chain uses TRBV7-9 and TRBJ2-7, with D hard to call. Germline values: CDR1 SEHNR, CDR2 FQNEAQ (reference sequence). V lost 3 bases and J 7 bases, leaving 16 bases between the germline ends. The CDR3 runs to 14 residues. For the CDR3, the DNA is TGTGCCAGCAGCTTCCCCCCGGGTTTTGAAGAGCAGTACTTC. This codes for CASSFPPGFEEQYF.

The rearrangement uses TRBV28 and TRBJ1-1; 7 nucleotides agree with TRBD1. The trim removed 3 bases at V and 3 bases at J, leaving 4 bases unmatched. Germline assignment: CDR1 MDHEN and CDR2 SYDVKM. The CDR3 has 14 amino acids. The CDR3 sequence is CASSFRQGHTEAFF. CDR3 nucleotides: TGTGCCAGCAGTTTTAGACAGGGTCACACTGAAGCTTTCTTT.

This chain joins TRBV7-2 and TRBJ2-3; maybe TRBD2 (5 bases). Looked up from germline, CDR1 is SGHTA and CDR2 is FQGNSA. The CDR3 covers 14 residues. V gave up 6 bases and J gave up 3 bases, with 13 bases separating them. CDR3 bases: TGTGCCAGCAGTTCGGGAATACCTACAGATACGCAGTATTTT. Encoded protein: CASSSGIPTDTQYF.

The V and J genes are TRBV5-6 and TRBJ1-1; D ambiguous. Trimming removed 3 bases at V and 1 base at J, with 7 bases between. The CDR3 runs 13 residues. Looked up from germline, CDR1 is SGHDT and CDR2 is YYEEEE. The CDR3: CASSSLENTEAFF. DNA of the CDR3: TGTGCCAGCAGCTCGTTGGAGAACACTGAAGCTTTCTTT.